Presented here are 9 T cell receptor beta chains from one specimen sequenced in a study of shared clonotypes between healthy human individuals. Data came from immunoSEQ multiplex PCR; TCRdb stores just in-frame clones and leaves some out. The data contain approximately 2.1 million clones, approximately 95% of them singletons. The sample taken for sequencing was naive CD4+ T cells from PBMCs. The subset: CD45RA+ positively selected. Every receptor here comes from a man aged 18 to 29 in good health. Some clones in this sample may be carry-over from other donors' samples.

The V gene is TRBV5-4, the J gene TRBJ2-7; unclear D gene. The CDR3 extends over 13 amino acids. V dropped 1 base and J dropped 0 bases, with 5 bases sitting between them. Germline CDR1 is SGHNT and CDR2 is YYREEE (reference sequence). CDR3 bases: TGTGCCAGCAGCTTGACTGACTCCTACGAGCAGTACTTC. Protein product: CASSLTDSYEQYF.

The chain links TRBV18 to TRBJ1-1, with 7 bases aligning to TRBD1. The length of the CDR3 is 16 residues. From germline, CDR1 is KGHSH and CDR2 LQKENI. After removal of 3 bases from V and 1 base from J, the junction contained 8 bases not matched to a gene. CDR3 sequence: CASSPREGARNTEAFF. CDR3 DNA sequence: TGTGCCAGCTCACCCCGGGAGGGGGCACGGAACACTGAAGCTTTCTTT.

The chain is built from TRBV11-2 and TRBJ2-1; a weak D match, TRBD1 (6 bases). Germline values: CDR1 SGHAT, CDR2 FQNNGV. Between the trimmed V and J ends, which lost 3 bases and 0 bases, there was a span of 9 bases. CDR3 length equals 15 residues. The CDR3 spells CASSFRTVSYNEQFF. The CDR3 DNA reads TGTGCCAGCAGCTTTCGGACAGTCTCCTACAATGAGCAGTTCTTC.

J is TRBJ1-6 and V is TRBV5-4, with 7 bases identical to TRBD1. Trimming took 2 bases from V and 7 from J; bases not matched to a gene: 9. CDR1 and CDR2 from the germline V gene are SGHNT and YYREEE (reference sequence). This CDR3 spans 16 amino acids. Written as DNA, the CDR3 is TGTGCCAGCAGCTTTTTTCCCCGGGACAGCAATTCACCCCTCCACTTT. This translates into CASSFFPRDSNSPLHF.

V usage is TRBV11-3 and J usage is TRBJ2-1; 8 positions match TRBD2. V gave up 5 bases and J gave up 5 bases; unmatched junction bases: 8. This CDR3 is 15 amino acids long. Germline V gene data show CDR1 as SGHNT and CDR2 as YENEEA. In DNA, the CDR3 is TGTGCCAGCAGCCCCATGAGCGGGAGCGACAATGAGCAGTTCTTC. This translates into CASSPMSGSDNEQFF.

The chain joins TRBV28 to TRBJ2-1; no clear D gene. V was trimmed by 1 base and J by 8 bases, leaving 6 bases between them. Germline assignment: CDR1 MDHEN and CDR2 SYDVKM. This CDR3 contains 12 residues. The CDR3 reads CASSLSGHEQFF. CDR3 nucleotides: TGTGCCAGCAGTTTATCAGGTCATGAGCAGTTCTTC.

The chain is built from TRBV4-3 and TRBJ1-1; 7 bases match TRBD1. V gave up 3 bases and J gave up 4 bases; unmatched junction bases: 11. Germline CDR1 is LGHNA and CDR2 is YSLEER. The CDR3 contains 16 residues. The CDR3 region is CASSQEGTDRVTEAFF. The CDR3 DNA reads as TGCGCCAGCAGCCAGGAGGGGACCGACAGGGTCACTGAAGCTTTCTTT.

The genes are TRBV10-3 and TRBJ2-6, with 8 bases aligning to TRBD1. The CDR3 has 18 residues. The ends lost 6 bases at V and 0 bases at J; junction bases unmatched: 10. The germline gives CDR1 ENHRY, CDR2 SYGVKD. The CDR3 region has the DNA TGTGCCATCAGCACCCGGACAGGGAAAGACTCTGGGGCCAACGTCCTGACTTTC. It is translated as CAISTRTGKDSGANVLTF.

As DNA, the CDR3 is TGTGCCAGCAGCTTATGGGGGGCTGGGGCCAACGTCCTGACTTTC. Protein sequence: CASSLWGAGANVLTF. The rearrangement links TRBV7-9 to TRBJ2-6, with D possibly being TRBD2 (6 bases). The CDR3 has 15 amino acids. Trimming stripped 2 bases from V and 2 bases from J, with 7 bases between. Germline V gene sequence: CDR1 SEHNR, CDR2 FQNEAQ (reference sequence). Drawing the rest from reference TRBV7-9 and TRBJ2-6, the complete variable domain is DTGVSQNPRHKITKRGQNVTFRCDPISEHNRLYWYRQTLGQGPEFLTYFQNEAQLEKSRLLSDRFSAERPKGSFSTLEIQRTEQGDSAMYLCASSLWGAGANVLTFGAGSRLTVL.